This TCR beta chain is from a study of CD4 T cells in relation to SARS-CoV-2 and coronaviruses. About the study: Convalescent patients had median age 38.5 years, range roughly 21 to 75. The restricting HLA molecule for shared crossreactive spike epitopes was mapped.

Naive and memory CD4+ T cell DNA was deep-sequenced without culture. This table comes from immunoSEQ multiplex PCR, and its TCRdb copy is limited to in-frame clones, with some not included. The data show 35,000 to 40,000 clones, with 70% to 90% seen just once and over 3% held by the top ten. Naive and memory CD4+ T cells were separated from cryopreserved PBMCs. The junction had 9 bases not matched to a gene; V was cut back by 4 bases and J by 6 bases. Germline V lookup: CDR1 SGHNT, CDR2 YYREEE (reference sequence). This CDR3 comprises 15 residues. The genes are TRBV5-4 and TRBJ2-7, with 11 bases lining up with TRBD2. The sequenced material came from memory CD4+ T cells from PBMCs. The source is an adult with COVID-19. The CDR3, as DNA: TGTGCCAGCAGCCCTACTAGCGGGGGAGTCCTCGAGCAGTACTTC. Its protein is CASSPTSGGVLEQYF.